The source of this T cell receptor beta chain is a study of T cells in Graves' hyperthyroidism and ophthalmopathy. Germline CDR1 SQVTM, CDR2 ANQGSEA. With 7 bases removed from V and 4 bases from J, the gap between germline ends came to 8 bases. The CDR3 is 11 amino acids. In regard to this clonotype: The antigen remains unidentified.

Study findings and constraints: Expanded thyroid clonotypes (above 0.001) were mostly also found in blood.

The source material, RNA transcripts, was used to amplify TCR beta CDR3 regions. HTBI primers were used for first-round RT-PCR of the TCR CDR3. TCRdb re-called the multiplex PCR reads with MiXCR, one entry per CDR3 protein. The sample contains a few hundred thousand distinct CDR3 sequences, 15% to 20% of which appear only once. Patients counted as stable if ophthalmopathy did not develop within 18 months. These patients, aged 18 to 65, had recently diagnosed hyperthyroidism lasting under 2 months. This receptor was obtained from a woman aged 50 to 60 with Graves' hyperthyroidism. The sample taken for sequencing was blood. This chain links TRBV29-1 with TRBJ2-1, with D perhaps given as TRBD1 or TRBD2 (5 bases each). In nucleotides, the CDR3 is TGCAGCGGGGGACCTTACAATGAGCAGTTCTTC. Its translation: CSGGPYNEQFF.